The 31 T cell receptor beta chains reported below all come from one sample, sequenced in a study of spatial heterogeneity in lung cancer. TCRdb reprocessed the 5' RACE reads via MiXCR and lists one record per CDR3 protein. The table has about 16,000 distinct CDR3 sequences, around 5.9% seen once. Time point specified: blood at routine non-recurrence follow-up after resection. This specimen was PBMCs, taken at follow-up. The receptors originated from a male donor with early-stage non-small cell lung cancer.

This clonotype was picked up many times. The J gene is TRBJ2-3, the V gene TRBV20-1, with D perhaps matching TRBD1 (6 bases). The CDR3 length is 14 residues. Germline V gene lookup returns CDR1 DFQATT and CDR2 SNEGSKA (reference sequence). Between the trimmed V and J ends, which lost 5 bases and 0 bases, there was a span of 12 bases. CDR3 sequence reads: CSASRQESTDTQYF. CDR3 DNA sequence: TGCAGTGCTTCGCGACAGGAGAGCACAGATACGCAGTATTTT.

This clonotype was observed at least ten times. V is TRBV12-3 or TRBV12-4 and J is TRBJ1-4; TRBD1 matches 8 bases. CDR3 length: 12 amino acids. Trimming cost V 5 bases and J 7 bases; bases outside gene matches: 0. CDR3 DNA sequence: TGTGCCAGCAGTGGACAGGGTGAAAAACTGTTTTTT. Translating it yields CASSGQGEKLFF.

This clonotype was picked up many times. This chain connects TRBV5-1 to TRBJ2-3; D not certain. V was clipped by 5 bases and J by 2 bases, with 9 bases between them. Germline values: CDR1 SGHRS, CDR2 YFSETQ. The CDR3 contains 13 residues. The CDR3 protein is CASRPATTDTQYF. CDR3 bases: TGCGCCAGCAGGCCCGCGACCACAGATACGCAGTATTTT.

This clonotype was counted at least ten times. CDR3 nucleotide sequence: TGTGCCAGCAGCTCACCCCCCTACGGGAGCGCTGGGGCATACGAGCAGTACTTC. It encodes CASSSPPYGSAGAYEQYF. This sequence joins TRBV28 and TRBJ2-7; D is perhaps TRBD2 (6 bases). CDR1 and CDR2 from the germline V gene are MDHEN and SYDVKM. V lost 6 bases to trimming and J lost 4 bases, with 28 bases between them. The CDR3 contains 18 residues.

Only a few counts were recorded for this clonotype. The chain employs TRBV24-1 and TRBJ2-5, with a tentative D call TRBD2 (5 bases). CDR1 and CDR2 (germline): KGHDR, SFDVKD. This CDR3 comprises 15 residues. Trimming pared 3 bases from V and 4 bases from J, leaving 14 bases between. The CDR3 nucleotides read TGTGCCACCAGTGATCCTAGCTCCCCTCGAGAGACCCAGTACTTC. This encodes CATSDPSSPRETQYF.

This clonotype was found many times. The V gene is TRBV10-2, the J gene TRBJ2-1; 8 positions match TRBD2. The CDR3 consists of 15 residues. J lost 8 bases, V lost 6 bases, and 12 bases had no gene match. CDR1 and CDR2 (germline): WSHSY, SAAADI. In DNA, the CDR3 is TGCGCCAGCAGGGCCCTCCGGGGGGGAGGCGATGAGCAGTTCTTC. Its protein product is CASRALRGGGDEQFF.

The rearrangement joins TRBV7-9 to TRBJ2-1; 11 bases are shared with TRBD2. The germline gives CDR1 SEHNR, CDR2 FQNEAQ (reference sequence). Trimming removed 5 bases from V and 5 bases from J; junction bases left unmatched: 17. The CDR3 consists of 19 residues. This CDR3 is CASSRQGLAGSWGDNEQFF. CDR3 nucleotide sequence: TGTGCCAGCAGCCGACAAGGACTAGCGGGTTCCTGGGGGGACAATGAGCAGTTCTTC.

This clonotype was seen repeatedly, ten times or more. The chain uses TRBV7-2 and TRBJ2-7; D may match TRBD1 or TRBD2 (6 bases each). The CDR3 runs to 16 residues. Germline values: CDR1 SGHTA, CDR2 FQGNSA. V was pared by 6 bases and J by 2 bases, with 20 bases between. CDR3: CASRMGGPFQAYEQYF. In DNA form, the CDR3 reads TGTGCCAGCAGAATGGGGGGCCCGTTTCAGGCCTACGAGCAGTACTTC.

This clonotype has at least ten counts. The genes are TRBV29-1 and TRBJ2-4, with 11 nucleotides matching TRBD1. The CDR3 length is 13 residues. Per germline, CDR1 SQVTM and CDR2 ANQGSEA. CDR3 in DNA: TGCGACCCGGGACAGGGGGACAAAAACATTCAGTACTTC. This encodes CDPGQGDKNIQYF.

This clonotype was detected ten times or more. The V call is TRBV7-2, the J call TRBJ2-2; 7 bases are a match to TRBD1. The V gene end was trimmed by 1 base and the J gene end by 6 bases; junction bases not matched to a gene: 5. The germline V gene has CDR1 SGHTA and CDR2 FQGNSA. This CDR3 has 15 amino acids. The CDR3 nucleotides are TGTGCCAGCAGCTTAGGACAGGGCTCCTCCGGGGAGCTGTTTTTT. Amino acids: CASSLGQGSSGELFF.

This clonotype was seen at least ten times. The chain is built from TRBV27 and TRBJ2-7; D may be TRBD1 or TRBD2 (7 bases each). Trimming took 0 bases from V and 4 from J, leaving 13 bases between them. The length of the CDR3 is 15 residues. In germline, CDR1 is MNHEY, CDR2 SMNVEV (reference sequence). The CDR3 DNA sequence: TGTGCCAGCAGTTTATCTTGGGAGGGGGCGTACGAGCAGTACTTC. Protein sequence: CASSLSWEGAYEQYF.

This chain connects TRBV12-3 or TRBV12-4 to TRBJ1-5, with a weak D call TRBD1 (5 bases). The V and J ends lost 2 bases and 0 bases respectively, with 8 bases between them. CDR3 size: 15 residues. The CDR3, as DNA: TGTGCCAGCAGTTTATGGGGCCTTAGCAATCAGCCCCAGCATTTT. Translating it yields CASSLWGLSNQPQHF.

The chain employs TRBV20-1 and TRBJ2-2, with TRBD2 as a possible D gene (6 bases). Trimming cost V 3 bases and J 4 bases, with 15 bases left between them. Per germline, CDR1 DFQATT and CDR2 SNEGSKA (reference sequence). There are 15 residues in the CDR3. CDR3 bases: TGCAGTGCTAGCCAGGAGGGCCAGGGCACCGGGGAGCTGTTTTTT. Protein: CSASQEGQGTGELFF.

This clonotype was observed many times. This chain connects TRBV20-1 to TRBJ2-7; D perhaps matches TRBD1 (5 bases). The CDR3 totals 13 residues. Trimming shortened V by 6 bases and J by 6 bases, and 18 bases separated the two germline ends. Germline CDR1 DFQATT, CDR2 SNEGSKA (reference sequence). As DNA, the CDR3 is TGCAGTGCCACGGAGACAGACCCTTTCGAGCAGTACTTC. Amino acid sequence: CSATETDPFEQYF.

By sample share, this clonotype is medium-sized. The J gene is TRBJ2-3, the V gene TRBV5-1, with D possibly TRBD2 on 5 matching bases. With 0 bases removed from V and 8 bases from J, the gap between germline ends came to 25 bases. Germline lookup yields CDR1 SGHRS and CDR2 YFSETQ. This CDR3 region has 18 residues. CDR3 protein: CASSLALRNRLNTGTQYF. In DNA, the CDR3 is TGCGCCAGCAGCTTGGCCCTAAGAAACCGACTAAATACCGGTACGCAGTATTTT.

This clonotype was seen ten or more times. The chain employs TRBV7-8 and TRBJ2-7; 10 nucleotides align to TRBD1. Germline CDR1 and CDR2: SGHVS and FQNEAQ. The V segment lost 5 bases and the J segment 3 bases; nucleotides outside the gene matches: 10. The CDR3 sequence is 16 residues long. The CDR3 region has the DNA TGTGCCAGCAGCCGGGCCCGGACAGGGGGTATCTACGAGCAGTACTTC. It codes for CASSRARTGGIYEQYF.

This clonotype was observed a few times. A clone one base away is much larger, so this may be a read error. The chain is built from TRBV7-9 and TRBJ1-5; the D gene is possibly TRBD1 (6 bases). The germline V gene encodes CDR1 SEHNR and CDR2 FQNEAQ (reference sequence). There are 13 residues in the CDR3. This chain's CDR3 is CASSSRGNLPQHF. In DNA, the CDR3 is TGTGCCAGCAGCTCAAGGGGGAATCTGCCCCAGCATTTT. The entire variable domain, with the rest obtained from reference TRBV7-9 and TRBJ1-5, is as follows: DTGVSQNPRHKITKRGQNVTFRCDPISEHNRLYWYRQTLGQGPEFLTYFQNEAQLEKSRLLSDRFSAERPKGSFSTLEIQRTEQGDSAMYLCASSSRGNLPQHFGDGTRLSIL.

This clonotype was observed at least ten times. Sequence at one end of the junction differs from germline and may be a read error. The gene calls are TRBV28 and TRBJ1-1; D gene uncertain. Germline V gene lookup returns CDR1 MDHEN and CDR2 SYDVKM. The CDR3 consists of 13 residues. This CDR3 is CASSSPMNPEAFF. The CDR3 DNA reads as TGTGCCAGCAGTTCCCCCATGAACCCTGAAGCTTTCTTT.

The sample holds a few counts of this clonotype. The rearrangement uses TRBV5-1 and TRBJ2-5; 7 positions agree with TRBD2. Trimming cost V 6 bases and J 3 bases; bases outside gene matches: 11. This CDR3 region has 15 residues. Looked up from germline, CDR1 is SGHRS and CDR2 is YFSETQ. For the CDR3, the DNA is TGCGCCAGCATCTGGGGGGGAGAGGACAAAGAGACCCAGTACTTC. Protein sequence: CASIWGGEDKETQYF.

This clonotype was observed at least ten times. The chain combines TRBV20-1 with TRBJ2-1; no definite D call. CDR1 and CDR2 from the germline V gene are DFQATT and SNEGSKA (reference sequence). The CDR3 has 15 residues. V was clipped by 1 base and J by 10 bases, with 20 bases between them. The CDR3 region is CSARATVGRLEEQFF. The DNA for the CDR3 is TGCAGTGCTAGAGCCACGGTAGGCCGGCTGGAGGAGCAGTTCTTC.

The table lists this clonotype with many counts. V is TRBV7-2 and J is TRBJ1-1, with D perhaps TRBD1 (6 bases). V was cut by 0 bases and J by 7 bases, with 12 bases left in between. This CDR3 has 14 residues. CDR1 SGHTA and CDR2 FQGNSA come from the germline V gene. The CDR3 DNA reads TGTGCCAGCAGCTTAGCGGGGGCAGGTGATGAAGCTTTCTTT. This gives the protein CASSLAGAGDEAFF.

The rearrangement joins TRBV20-1 to TRBJ1-1; D is ambiguous. V lost 8 bases and J lost 2, with 12 bases in between. Germline CDR1 and CDR2: DFQATT and SNEGSKA (reference sequence). The CDR3 loop spans 12 amino acids. The CDR3 nucleotides are TGCAGTCTCCCTCTCTCTAACACTGAAGCTTTCTTT. Translated: CSLPLSNTEAFF.

The genes are TRBV6-2 or TRBV6-3 and TRBJ2-1; 13 positions agree with TRBD2. J was trimmed by 11 bases and V by 0 bases; bases with no gene match: 1. Germline V gene sequence: CDR1 MNHEY, CDR2 SVGEGT. This CDR3 comprises 14 residues. Here the CDR3 DNA reads TGTGCCAGCAGTTACTCGACTAGCGGGGGGCAGCAGTTCTTC. Its translation is CASSYSTSGGQQFF.

The sample holds a few counts of this clonotype. V is TRBV7-2 and J is TRBJ1-6; D remains ambiguous. Trimming removed 1 base from V and 2 bases from J, with 6 bases in between. Germline V gives CDR1 SGHTA, CDR2 FQGNSA. The length of the CDR3 is 15 residues. The CDR3, as DNA: TGTGCCAGCAGCTTAGTCGACACCTATAATTCACCCCTCCACTTT. As protein: CASSLVDTYNSPLHF.

This clonotype is medium-sized (0.01 to 0.1%) in the sample. This chain uses TRBV28 with TRBJ1-2, with D hard to call. The CDR3 is made up of 13 amino acids. The ends were cut back, 3 bases at V and 5 bases at J, with 10 bases in the middle. CDR1 and CDR2 from the germline V gene are MDHEN and SYDVKM. The CDR3 is CASSFEDLYGYTF. Here the CDR3 DNA reads TGTGCCAGCAGTTTTGAGGACCTATATGGCTACACCTTC.

The chain joins TRBV27 to TRBJ1-2, with D possibly being TRBD1 (5 bases). The length of the CDR3 is 13 residues. In germline, CDR1 is MNHEY, CDR2 SMNVEV (reference sequence). Trimming took off 7 bases at V and 7 bases at J, with 16 bases between the two ends. The CDR3, as DNA: TGTGCCAGCACTCCCGGGGCAGGGCTTGGCTACACCTTC. Translated, it gives CASTPGAGLGYTF.

This clonotype occurred a few times. V is TRBV20-1 and J is TRBJ2-3, with D possibly TRBD2 on 5 matching bases. This CDR3 is built from 14 residues. The germline gives CDR1 DFQATT, CDR2 SNEGSKA (reference sequence). Between the trimmed V and J ends, which lost 0 bases and 1 base, there was a span of 8 bases. The CDR3 coding sequence is TGCAGTGCTAGAGATGGGCGGGGCACAGATACGCAGTATTTT. This sequence encodes CSARDGRGTDTQYF.

The table lists this clonotype with many counts. The gene calls are TRBV5-1 and TRBJ2-3; 8 bases align to TRBD1. The length of the CDR3 is 14 residues. In germline, CDR1 is SGHRS, CDR2 YFSETQ. V shed 3 bases, J shed 2 bases, and the junction held 2 bases outside the gene matches. The DNA of the CDR3 is TGCGCCAGCAGCTGGGGACAGGACACAGATACGCAGTATTTT. It encodes CASSWGQDTDTQYF.

The table lists this clonotype with many counts. In DNA form, the CDR3 reads TGTGCCAGCAGTGAATCTGGCAGGGGGCTTACCGGGGCCAACGTCCTGACTTTC. It encodes CASSESGRGLTGANVLTF. The chain links TRBV25-1 to TRBJ2-6; 8 positions match TRBD1. The V and J ends lost 1 base and 4 bases, in that order; junction bases with no gene match: 9. The CDR3 extends over 18 amino acids. Germline V gene lookup returns CDR1 MGHDK and CDR2 SYGVNS. Complete variable domain (other parts from reference TRBV25-1 and TRBJ2-6): EADIYQTPRYLVIGTGKKITLECSQTMGHDKMYWYQQDPGMELHLIHYSYGVNSTEKGDLSSESTVSRIRTEHFPLTLESARPSHTSQYLCASSESGRGLTGANVLTFGAGSRLTVL.

This clonotype was recorded many times. The CDR3 DNA follows: TGTGCCAGCGCTCCCGAGGGCCAATACGAGCAGTACTTC. Encoded protein: CASAPEGQYEQYF. The chain combines TRBV2 with TRBJ2-7; D may be TRBD2 (5 bases). The CDR3 has 13 residues. V gave up 8 bases and J gave up 4 bases, with 15 bases separating them. Germline V gives CDR1 SNHLY, CDR2 FYNNEI.

In this sample, this clonotype turned up many times. V and J are TRBV28 and TRBJ1-6, with no clear D. The CDR3 is 14 residues long. V dropped 6 bases and J dropped 4 bases, with 10 bases sitting between them. Germline assignment: CDR1 MDHEN and CDR2 SYDVKM. For the CDR3, the DNA is TGTGCCAGCAGCCCAACAGAATATAATTCACCCCTCCACTTT. Its translation: CASSPTEYNSPLHF.